This entry is about one TCR beta chain. The data were taken from a study of T cell responses to AZD1222 COVID-19 vaccine. Germline CDR1 reads MNHNS; CDR2 reads SASEGT. With 0 bases clipped from V and 4 bases from J, the junction kept 3 bases outside the gene matches. CDR3 length equals 15 residues. The method was immunoSEQ multiplex PCR; TCRdb's version includes in-frame clones alone and lacks a portion of them. The data contain about 130,000 clones, about 94% of them seen just once; the ten biggest clones take up roughly 5%. This specimen was peripheral blood, taken on day 0 of AZD1222 vaccination. The origin of this receptor is an adult in good health. V is TRBV6-1 and J is TRBJ1-1; 9 bases match TRBD1. The CDR3 region has the DNA TGTGCCAGCAGTGAAGCACAGGGGGCTGGCACTGAAGCTTTCTTT. It is translated as CASSEAQGAGTEAFF.